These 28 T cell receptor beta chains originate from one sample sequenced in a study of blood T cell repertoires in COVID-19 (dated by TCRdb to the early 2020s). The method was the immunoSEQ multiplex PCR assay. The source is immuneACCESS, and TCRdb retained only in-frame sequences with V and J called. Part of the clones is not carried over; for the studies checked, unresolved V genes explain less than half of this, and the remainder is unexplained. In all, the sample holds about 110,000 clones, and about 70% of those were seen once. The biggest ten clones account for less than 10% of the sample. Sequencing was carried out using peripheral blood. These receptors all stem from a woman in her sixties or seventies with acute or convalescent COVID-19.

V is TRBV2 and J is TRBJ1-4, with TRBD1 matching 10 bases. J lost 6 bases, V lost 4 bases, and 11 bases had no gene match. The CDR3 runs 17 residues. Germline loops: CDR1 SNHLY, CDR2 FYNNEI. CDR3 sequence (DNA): TGTGCCAGCAGTGGGGTTCGTCGTGGGACAGGGGATGAAAAACTGTTTTTT. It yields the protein CASSGVRRGTGDEKLFF.

The CDR3 DNA reads as TGTGCCAGCAGTCTCTCAGGGGGCACTGAAGCTTTCTTT. Translating gives CASSLSGGTEAFF. The chain couples TRBV12-3 or TRBV12-4 to TRBJ1-1; 7 bases line up with TRBD1. The CDR3 covers 13 residues. The V segment lost 5 bases and the J segment 4 bases; nucleotides outside the gene matches: 4.

CDR3 loop: CATGPGGAETQYF. The DNA of the CDR3 is TGTGCCACCGGACCAGGGGGCGCAGAGACCCAGTACTTC. The chain carries TRBV24-1 and TRBJ2-5, with 8 bases that match TRBD1. In germline, CDR1 is KGHDR, CDR2 SFDVKD. This CDR3 spans 13 amino acids. V shed 9 bases and J 4 bases; nucleotides not matched to a gene: 6.

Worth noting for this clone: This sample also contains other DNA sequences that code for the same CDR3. Here the CDR3 reads CASSQDRGRTEAFF. In DNA, the CDR3 is TGCGCCAGCAGCCAAGATCGGGGGAGAACTGAAGCTTTCTTT. This chain uses TRBV4-1 with TRBJ1-1; D possibly corresponds to TRBD1 (5 bases). The CDR3 sequence is 14 residues long. CDR1 is MGHRA and CDR2 is YSYEKL in the germline V gene. Trimming took 0 bases from V and 5 from J, leaving 10 bases between them.

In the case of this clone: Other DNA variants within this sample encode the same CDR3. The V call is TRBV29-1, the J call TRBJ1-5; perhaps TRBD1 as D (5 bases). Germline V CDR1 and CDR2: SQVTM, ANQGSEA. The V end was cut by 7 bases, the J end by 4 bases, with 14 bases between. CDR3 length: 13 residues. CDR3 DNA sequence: TGCAGCGCGGGAACCGGGGGGAATCAGCCCCAGCATTTT. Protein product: CSAGTGGNQPQHF.

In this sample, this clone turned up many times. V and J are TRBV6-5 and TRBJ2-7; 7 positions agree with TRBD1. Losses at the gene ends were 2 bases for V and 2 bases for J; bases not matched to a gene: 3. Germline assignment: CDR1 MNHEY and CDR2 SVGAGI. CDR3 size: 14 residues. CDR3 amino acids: CASSYGTGAYEQYF. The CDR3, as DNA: TGTGCCAGCAGTTACGGTACAGGGGCCTACGAGCAGTACTTC.

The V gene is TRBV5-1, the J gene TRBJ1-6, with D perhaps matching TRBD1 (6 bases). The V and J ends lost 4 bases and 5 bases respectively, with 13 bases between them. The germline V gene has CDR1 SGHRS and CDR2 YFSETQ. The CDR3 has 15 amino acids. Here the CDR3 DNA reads TGCGCCAGCAGCGATCAGGGGCGCGATAATTCACCCCTCCACTTT. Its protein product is CASSDQGRDNSPLHF.

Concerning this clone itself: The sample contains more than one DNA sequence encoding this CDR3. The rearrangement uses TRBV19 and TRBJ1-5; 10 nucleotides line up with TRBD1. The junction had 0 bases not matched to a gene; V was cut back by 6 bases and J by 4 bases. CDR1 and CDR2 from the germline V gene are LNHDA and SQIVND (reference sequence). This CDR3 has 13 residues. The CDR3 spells CASRDRGNQPQHF. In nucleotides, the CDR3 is TGTGCCAGTAGGGACAGGGGGAATCAGCCCCAGCATTTT.

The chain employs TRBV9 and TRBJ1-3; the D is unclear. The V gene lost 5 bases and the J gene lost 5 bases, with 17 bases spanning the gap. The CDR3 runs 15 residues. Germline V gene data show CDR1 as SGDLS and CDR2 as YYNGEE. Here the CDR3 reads CASSNSALGRNTIYF. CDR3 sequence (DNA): TGTGCCAGCAGTAACAGTGCCCTGGGTAGAAACACCATATATTTT.

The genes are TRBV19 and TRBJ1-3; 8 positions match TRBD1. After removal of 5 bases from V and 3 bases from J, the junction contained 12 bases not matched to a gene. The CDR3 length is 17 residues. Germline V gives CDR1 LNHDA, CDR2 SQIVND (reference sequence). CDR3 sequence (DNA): TGTGCCAGTAGTCCCAGCCGCGGACAGGGATTTGGAAACACCATATATTTT. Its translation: CASSPSRGQGFGNTIYF.

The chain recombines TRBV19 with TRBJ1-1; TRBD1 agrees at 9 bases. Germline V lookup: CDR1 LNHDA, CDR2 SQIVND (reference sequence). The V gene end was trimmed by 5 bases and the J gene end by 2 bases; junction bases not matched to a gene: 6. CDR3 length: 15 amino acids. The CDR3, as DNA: TGTGCCAGTAGTCTTCCGGGACAGGGCAACACTGAAGCTTTCTTT. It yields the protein CASSLPGQGNTEAFF.

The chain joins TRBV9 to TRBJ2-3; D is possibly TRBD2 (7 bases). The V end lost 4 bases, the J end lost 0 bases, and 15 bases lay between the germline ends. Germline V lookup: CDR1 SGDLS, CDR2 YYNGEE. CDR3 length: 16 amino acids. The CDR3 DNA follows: TGTGCCAGCAGCCCTAAGGGGGGGTCGAGCACAGATACGCAGTATTTT. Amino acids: CASSPKGGSSTDTQYF.

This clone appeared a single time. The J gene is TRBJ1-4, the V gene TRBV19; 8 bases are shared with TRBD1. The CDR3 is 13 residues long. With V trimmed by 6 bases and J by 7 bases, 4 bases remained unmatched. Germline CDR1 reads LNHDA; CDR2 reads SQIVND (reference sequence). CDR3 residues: CASRDRAREKLFF. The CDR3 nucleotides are TGTGCCAGTAGGGACAGGGCGCGTGAAAAACTGTTTTTT. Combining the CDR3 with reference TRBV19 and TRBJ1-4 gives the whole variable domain DGGITQSPKYLFRKEGQNVTLSCEQNLNHDAMYWYRQDPGQGLRLIYYSQIVNDFQKGDIAEGYSVSREKKESFPLTVTSAQKNPTAFYLCASRDRAREKLFFGSGTQLSVL.

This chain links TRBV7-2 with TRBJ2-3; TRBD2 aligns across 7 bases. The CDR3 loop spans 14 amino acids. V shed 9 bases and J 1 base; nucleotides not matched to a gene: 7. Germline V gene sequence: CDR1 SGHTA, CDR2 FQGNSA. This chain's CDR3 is CASRLRGGTDTQYF. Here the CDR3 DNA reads TGTGCCAGTCGACTTCGGGGGGGCACAGATACGCAGTATTTT. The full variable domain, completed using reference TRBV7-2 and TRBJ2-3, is GAGVSQSPSNKVTEKGKDVELRCDPISGHTALYWYRQSLGQGLEFLIYFQGNSAPDKSGLPSDRFSAERTGGSVSTLTIQRTQQEDSAVYLCASRLRGGTDTQYFGPGTRLTVL.

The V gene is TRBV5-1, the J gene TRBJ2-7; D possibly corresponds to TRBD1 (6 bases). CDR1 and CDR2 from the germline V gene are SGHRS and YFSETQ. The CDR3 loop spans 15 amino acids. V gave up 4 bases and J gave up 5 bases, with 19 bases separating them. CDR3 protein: CASSTPAGATDEQYF. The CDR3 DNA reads TGCGCCAGCAGCACCCCGGCAGGGGCAACCGACGAGCAGTACTTC.

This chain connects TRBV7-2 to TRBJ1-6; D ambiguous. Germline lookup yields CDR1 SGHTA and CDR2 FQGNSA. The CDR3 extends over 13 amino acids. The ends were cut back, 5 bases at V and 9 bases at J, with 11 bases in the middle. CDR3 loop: CASSPRAVSPLHF. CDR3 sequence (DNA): TGTGCCAGCAGCCCCAGAGCGGTTTCACCCCTCCACTTT.

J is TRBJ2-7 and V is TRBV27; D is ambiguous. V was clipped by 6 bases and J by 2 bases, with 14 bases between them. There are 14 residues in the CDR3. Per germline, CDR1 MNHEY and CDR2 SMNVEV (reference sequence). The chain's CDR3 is CASRTSRSAYEQYF. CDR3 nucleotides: TGTGCCAGCAGGACGAGTAGAAGCGCCTACGAGCAGTACTTC.

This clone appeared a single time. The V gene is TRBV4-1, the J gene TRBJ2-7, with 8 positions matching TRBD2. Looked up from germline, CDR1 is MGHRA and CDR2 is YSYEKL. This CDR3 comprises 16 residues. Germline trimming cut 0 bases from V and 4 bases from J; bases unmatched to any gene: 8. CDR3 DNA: TGCGCCAGCAGCCAAGACGGGCGGGGGGACCTATACGAGCAGTACTTC. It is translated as CASSQDGRGDLYEQYF.

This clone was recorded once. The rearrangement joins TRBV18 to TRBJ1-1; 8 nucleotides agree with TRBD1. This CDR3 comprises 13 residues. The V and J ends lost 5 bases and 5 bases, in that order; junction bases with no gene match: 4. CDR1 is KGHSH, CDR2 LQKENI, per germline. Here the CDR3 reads CASSTDRATEAFF. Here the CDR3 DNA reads TGTGCCAGCTCAACGGACAGGGCAACTGAAGCTTTCTTT.

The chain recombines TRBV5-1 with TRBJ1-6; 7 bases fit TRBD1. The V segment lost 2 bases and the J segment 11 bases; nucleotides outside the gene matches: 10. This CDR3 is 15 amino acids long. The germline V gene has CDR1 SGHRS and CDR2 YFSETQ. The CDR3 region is CASSFYQGGMTPLHF. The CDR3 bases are TGCGCCAGCAGCTTTTACCAGGGGGGTATGACACCCCTCCACTTT.

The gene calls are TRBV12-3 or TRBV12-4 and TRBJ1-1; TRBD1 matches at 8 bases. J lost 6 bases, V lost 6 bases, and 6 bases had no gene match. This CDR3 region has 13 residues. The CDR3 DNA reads TGTGCCAGCAGAAGACAGGGGAGCGCTGAAGCTTTCTTT. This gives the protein CASRRQGSAEAFF.

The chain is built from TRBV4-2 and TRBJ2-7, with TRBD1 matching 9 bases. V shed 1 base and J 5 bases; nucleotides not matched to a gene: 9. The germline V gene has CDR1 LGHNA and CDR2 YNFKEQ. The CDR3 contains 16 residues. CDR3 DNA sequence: TGTGCCAGCAGCCAAGGTCCAGGACAGGGGTCCCACGAGCAGTACTTC. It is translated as CASSQGPGQGSHEQYF.

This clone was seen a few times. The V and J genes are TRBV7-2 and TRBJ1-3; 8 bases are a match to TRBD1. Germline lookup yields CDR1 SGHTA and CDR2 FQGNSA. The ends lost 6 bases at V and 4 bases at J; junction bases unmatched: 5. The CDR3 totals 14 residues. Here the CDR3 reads CASRDRVGGNTIYF. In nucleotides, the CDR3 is TGTGCCAGCAGGGACAGGGTCGGAGGAAACACCATATATTTT.

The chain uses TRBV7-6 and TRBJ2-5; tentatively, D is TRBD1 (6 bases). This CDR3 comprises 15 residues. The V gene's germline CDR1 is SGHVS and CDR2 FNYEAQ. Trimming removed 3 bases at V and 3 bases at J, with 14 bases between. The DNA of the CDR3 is TGTGCCAGCAGCTTGAACACAGGGACCGAAGAGACCCAGTACTTC. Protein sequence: CASSLNTGTEETQYF.

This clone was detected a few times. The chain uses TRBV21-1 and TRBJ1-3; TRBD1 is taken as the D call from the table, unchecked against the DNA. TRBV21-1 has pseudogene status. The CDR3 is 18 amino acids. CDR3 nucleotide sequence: TGTGCCAGCAGCAAAGAGGGGGCAGGGGCTCACTCTGGAAACACCATATATTTT. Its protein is CASSKEGAGAHSGNTIYF.

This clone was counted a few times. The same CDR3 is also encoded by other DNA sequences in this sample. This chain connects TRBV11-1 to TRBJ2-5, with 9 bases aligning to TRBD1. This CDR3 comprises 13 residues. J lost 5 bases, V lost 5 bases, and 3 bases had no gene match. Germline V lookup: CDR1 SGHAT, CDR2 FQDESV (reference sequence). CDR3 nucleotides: TGTGCCAGCAGCCTCGGACAGGGGGAGACCCAGTACTTC. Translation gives CASSLGQGETQYF.

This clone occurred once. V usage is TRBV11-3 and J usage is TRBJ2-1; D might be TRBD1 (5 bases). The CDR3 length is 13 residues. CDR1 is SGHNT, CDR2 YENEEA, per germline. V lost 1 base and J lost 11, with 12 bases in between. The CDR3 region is CASSLGGIFKQFF. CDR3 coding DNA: TGTGCCAGCAGCTTAGGGGGCATTTTCAAGCAGTTCTTC.

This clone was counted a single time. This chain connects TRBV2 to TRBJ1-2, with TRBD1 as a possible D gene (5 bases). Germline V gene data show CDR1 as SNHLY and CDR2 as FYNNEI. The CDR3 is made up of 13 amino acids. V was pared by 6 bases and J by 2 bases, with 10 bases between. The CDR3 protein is CASREGRNYGYTF. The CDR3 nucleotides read TGTGCCAGCAGGGAGGGACGGAACTATGGCTACACCTTC.